The 20 T cell receptor beta chains below all came from one sample that was sequenced in a study of cytomegalovirus exposure and HLA in healthy donors. Use of 60 Vbeta and 13 Jbeta primers characterized the PCR. TCRdb's table, derived via immunoSEQ multiplex PCR, lists solely in-frame clones and lacks some. The data contain 250,000 to 350,000 clones, 75% to 90% of them singletons. The sample was PBMCs. The receptors here all came from a girl aged 2-10 years in good health and CMV-seronegative.

This sequence joins TRBV4-1 and TRBJ1-1; D is unresolved. Deletions cut 4 bases from V and 1 base from J, with 16 bases between. This CDR3 comprises 16 residues. Germline loops: CDR1 MGHRA, CDR2 YSYEKL. CDR3 DNA sequence: TGCGCCAGCAGCCCCGAGGACCGGCGGGCGAACACTGAAGCTTTCTTT. Translating gives CASSPEDRRANTEAFF.

The genes are TRBV25-1 and TRBJ1-2; the match to TRBD1 covers 8 bases. The CDR3 extends over 12 amino acids. Trimming cost V 4 bases and J 5 bases; bases outside gene matches: 0. Germline assignment: CDR1 MGHDK and CDR2 SYGVNS. The CDR3 reads CASSGTGYGYTF. As DNA, the CDR3 is TGTGCCAGCAGTGGGACAGGGTATGGCTACACCTTC.

The chain joins TRBV30 to TRBJ1-6, with 7 bases matching TRBD1. The germline V gene has CDR1 GTSNPN and CDR2 SVGIG (reference sequence). The CDR3 is 13 amino acids. With V trimmed by 2 bases and J by 9 bases, 4 bases remained unmatched. The CDR3 protein is CAWSQGQLSPLHF. The CDR3 nucleotides read TGTGCCTGGAGTCAGGGACAGCTTTCACCCCTCCACTTT.

The chain couples TRBV6-5 to TRBJ2-1; 10 positions match TRBD2. CDR1 MNHEY and CDR2 SVGAGI come from the germline V gene. V was clipped by 4 bases and J by 4 bases; unmatched bases: 7. The CDR3 totals 16 residues. In DNA, the CDR3 is TGTGCCAGCAGTTGCAGCGGGAGGGCCTCTTACAATGAGCAGTTCTTC. It translates to CASSCSGRASYNEQFF.

Concerning this clone: The junction shows a germline mismatch at one end, possibly a read error. The chain uses TRBV7-9 and TRBJ1-1; 12 bases match TRBD1. The length of the CDR3 is 19 residues. The germline gives CDR1 SEHNR, CDR2 FQNEAQ (reference sequence). CDR3 DNA: TGTTCCAGCAGCCCCCAGAGGGGGGACAGGGGGCCTATGGACACTGAAGCTTTCTTT. It yields the protein CSSSPQRGDRGPMDTEAFF.

The rearrangement links TRBV29-1 to TRBJ2-7, with 12 positions matching TRBD2. The germline V gene has CDR1 SQVTM and CDR2 ANQGSEA. This CDR3 has 15 residues. V was clipped by 3 bases and J by 4 bases; unmatched bases: 7. The CDR3, as DNA: TGCAGCGTTGAGGCATCTAGCGGGAGGGAGTACGAGCAGTACTTC. Its translation: CSVEASSGREYEQYF.

This chain uses TRBV7-2 with TRBJ2-7; D is possibly TRBD2 (6 bases). Looked up from germline, CDR1 is SGHTA and CDR2 is FQGNSA. The CDR3 covers 16 residues. V was trimmed by 5 bases and J by 2 bases, leaving 19 bases between them. CDR3 in amino acids: CASSPGGANFPYEQYF. The CDR3 bases are TGTGCCAGCAGCCCCGGAGGGGCGAATTTTCCCTACGAGCAGTACTTC. Full variable domain (missing parts from reference TRBV7-2 and TRBJ2-7): GAGVSQSPSNKVTEKGKDVELRCDPISGHTALYWYRQSLGQGLEFLIYFQGNSAPDKSGLPSDRFSAERTGGSVSTLTIQRTQQEDSAVYLCASSPGGANFPYEQYFGPGTRLTVT.

The rearrangement uses TRBV6-5 and TRBJ2-7, with 7 bases that match TRBD2. This CDR3 has 15 residues. CDR1 and CDR2 (germline): MNHEY, SVGAGI. After removal of 0 bases from V and 6 bases from J, the junction contained 8 bases not matched to a gene. The CDR3 nucleotides are TGTGCCAGCAGTTACTCGGGAGGGGCGGGTGGCGAGCAGTACTTC. It translates to CASSYSGGAGGEQYF.

V and J are TRBV21-1 and TRBJ2-3; the table's D call TRBD2 went unverified against the DNA. TRBV21-1 is marked as a pseudogene. The CDR3 length is 17 residues. As DNA, the CDR3 is TGTGCCAGCAGCAAAGTCGAGACCCCGGGAGGCACAGATACGCAGTATTTT. It encodes CASSKVETPGGTDTQYF.

V and J are TRBV2 and TRBJ1-1; no clear D gene. This CDR3 contains 13 residues. The V end was cut by 7 bases, the J end by 6 bases, with 15 bases between. Per the germline V gene, CDR1 is SNHLY and CDR2 is FYNNEI. This CDR3 reads CASTFEGASEAFF. CDR3 DNA: TGTGCCAGCACCTTCGAGGGCGCGTCTGAAGCTTTCTTT.

This chain uses TRBV9 with TRBJ2-5; D unclear. This CDR3 comprises 15 residues. Germline V gene sequence: CDR1 SGDLS, CDR2 YYNGEE. With 4 bases removed from V and 3 bases from J, the gap between germline ends came to 16 bases. The CDR3 reads CASSPSGRAKETQYF. CDR3 sequence (DNA): TGTGCCAGCAGCCCATCTGGGCGCGCCAAAGAGACCCAGTACTTC. Variable domain in full (rest from reference TRBV9 and TRBJ2-5): DSGVTQTPKHLITATGQRVTLRCSPRSGDLSVYWYQQSLDQGLQFLIQYYNGEERAKGNILERFSAQQFPDLHSELNLSSLELGDSALYFCASSPSGRAKETQYFGPGTRLLVL.

The CDR3 sequence is CASSARQTVFTEAFF. In nucleotides, the CDR3 is TGTGCCAGCAGTGCTAGACAGACCGTCTTCACTGAAGCTTTCTTT. V and J are TRBV2 and TRBJ1-1, with D maybe TRBD1 (5 bases). CDR3 size: 15 residues. CDR1 and CDR2 (germline): SNHLY, FYNNEI. V was pared by 4 bases and J by 4 bases, with 16 bases between.

The chain recombines TRBV6-5 with TRBJ2-1; tentatively, D is TRBD1 (5 bases). This CDR3 spans 14 amino acids. Germline V gives CDR1 MNHEY, CDR2 SVGAGI. Trimming left V 0 bases short and J 8 bases short, with 11 bases between. In DNA form, the CDR3 reads TGTGCCAGCAGTTACTCGTGGGGCAAAGATGAGCAGTTCTTC. This translates into CASSYSWGKDEQFF.

The chain has TRBV27 and TRBJ2-7; maybe TRBD2 (5 bases). With 6 bases removed from V and 6 bases from J, the gap between germline ends came to 15 bases. CDR1 MNHEY and CDR2 SMNVEV come from the germline V gene (reference sequence). The CDR3 runs to 13 residues. The CDR3 region is CASSPPGLVEQYF. DNA for the CDR3: TGTGCCAGCAGCCCACCGGGGTTGGTCGAGCAGTACTTC.

This chain joins TRBV18 and TRBJ2-1, with 10 bases aligning to TRBD2. The CDR3 loop spans 15 amino acids. Germline V gene sequence: CDR1 KGHSH, CDR2 LQKENI. V lost 3 bases to trimming and J lost 7 bases; unmatched junction nucleotides: 6. For the CDR3, the DNA is TGTGCCAGCTCACCTCTAGCGGGAGACGGAAATGAGCAGTTCTTC. Protein product: CASSPLAGDGNEQFF.

J is TRBJ1-1 and V is TRBV7-9; TRBD1 matches 7 bases. The junction had 9 bases not matched to a gene; V was cut back by 5 bases and J by 0 bases. CDR1 and CDR2 from the germline V gene are SEHNR and FQNEAQ (reference sequence). The CDR3 is made up of 16 amino acids. The CDR3 loop is CASSPRDSGMNTEAFF. The CDR3 bases are TGTGCCAGCAGCCCGAGGGACAGCGGCATGAACACTGAAGCTTTCTTT.

V is TRBV5-1 and J is TRBJ2-1; TRBD2 matches 13 bases. The length of the CDR3 is 16 residues. Germline trimming cut 3 bases from V and 9 bases from J; bases unmatched to any gene: 9. In germline, CDR1 is SGHRS, CDR2 YFSETQ. The CDR3 coding sequence is TGCGCCAGCAGCTCTCCGGGACTAGCGGGATCAGGTGAGCAGTTCTTC. Translated: CASSSPGLAGSGEQFF.

The rearrangement uses TRBV7-8 and TRBJ2-7, with D possibly being TRBD1 (6 bases). This CDR3 is built from 11 residues. V was cut by 5 bases and J by 9 bases, with 11 bases left in between. The germline gives CDR1 SGHVS, CDR2 FQNEAQ. CDR3 nucleotide sequence: TGTGCCAGCAGCCAGGACAGCGGGCAGTACTTC. The encoded protein is CASSQDSGQYF. The full variable domain, its missing parts supplied by reference TRBV7-8 and TRBJ2-7, is GAGVSQSPRYKVAKRGQDVALRCDPISGHVSLFWYQQALGQGPEFLTYFQNEAQLDKSGLPSDRFFAERPEGSVSTLKIQRTQQEDSAVYLCASSQDSGQYFGPGTRLTVT.

The V call is TRBV7-2, the J call TRBJ2-7, with D possibly TRBD1 on 5 matching bases. Deletions cut 1 base from V and 3 bases from J, with 10 bases between. Germline V CDR1 and CDR2: SGHTA, FQGNSA. The length of the CDR3 is 14 residues. CDR3 nucleotides: TGTGCCAGCAGCTTAGAAGACAGCTTCTACGAGCAGTACTTC. It yields the protein CASSLEDSFYEQYF. Full variable domain (rest looked up from reference TRBV7-2 and TRBJ2-7): GAGVSQSPSNKVTEKGKDVELRCDPISGHTALYWYRQSLGQGLEFLIYFQGNSAPDKSGLPSDRFSAERTGGSVSTLTIQRTQQEDSAVYLCASSLEDSFYEQYFGPGTRLTVT.

This clone showed up just a few times. V is TRBV2 and J is TRBJ1-2, with unresolved D. This CDR3 has 10 amino acids. The germline CDR1 and CDR2 sequences are SNHLY and FYNNEI. V was trimmed by 8 bases and J by 7 bases, leaving 8 bases between them. CDR3 DNA sequence: TGTGCCAGCTATTTCTGTGGCTACACCTTC. This gives the protein CASYFCGYTF.